One sample yielded the 18 T cell receptor beta chains listed below, sequenced in a study of blood T cells in healthy people across ages. Next came a second PCR, run for roughly 6 to 11 cycles, which used a sample-barcoded 5' primer along with a J-beta primer mix. Via MiXCR, TCRdb re-called the 5' RACE reads, giving one row per CDR3 protein. The table lists about 930,000 distinct CDR3 sequences, 25% to 30% of them singletons. The data also belong to a second study, concerning T cells of mothers and their children.

The specimen sequenced was blood. All receptors derive from a middle-aged woman in good health.

A few counts support this clonotype. The rearrangement joins TRBV25-1 to TRBJ1-1, with unresolved D. Germline CDR1 and CDR2: MGHDK and SYGVNS. V lost 0 bases and J 9 bases, leaving 5 bases between the germline ends. The CDR3 contains 11 residues. CDR3 in amino acids: CASSEYRKAFF. The DNA of the CDR3 is TGTGCCAGCAGTGAATATCGAAAAGCTTTCTTT.

About this clonotype: A much bigger clone sits one base away, suggesting this may be a read error. V usage is TRBV29-1 and J usage is TRBJ2-3; D is unclear. The CDR3 length is 13 residues. From germline, CDR1 is SQVTM and CDR2 ANQGSEA. CDR3 DNA sequence: TGCAGCGTTTCGACGGAAAACACAGATACGCGGTATTTT. Translating gives CSVSTENTDTRYF.

This clonotype has more than one count but fewer than ten. The V gene is TRBV4-1, the J gene TRBJ1-1; 8 nucleotides match TRBD1. The J segment lost 2 bases and the V segment lost 6 bases, leaving 8 bases of the junction unmatched. Germline CDR1 reads MGHRA; CDR2 reads YSYEKL. This CDR3 has 15 residues. CDR3 region: CASRDGQGLNTEAFF. The DNA for the CDR3 is TGCGCCAGCAGAGATGGACAGGGACTAAACACTGAAGCTTTCTTT.

This clonotype has a count of ten or more. The rearrangement uses TRBV14 and TRBJ2-7; no reliable D call. V shed 0 bases and J shed 2 bases, with 8 bases lying between them. Germline V gene lookup returns CDR1 SGHDN and CDR2 FVKESK. This CDR3 contains 14 residues. The CDR3 DNA reads TGTGCCAGCAGCCAAGAAGTAAGCCCCTACGAGCAGTACTTC. Protein: CASSQEVSPYEQYF.

This chain links TRBV6-2 or TRBV6-3 with TRBJ2-5; 7 nucleotides align to TRBD2. The CDR3 runs 13 residues. Germline CDR1 reads MNHEY; CDR2 reads SVGEGT. J was trimmed by 5 bases and V by 1 base; bases with no gene match: 1. In DNA, the CDR3 is TGTGCCAGCAGTTACTGGGGGGGGGAGACCCAGTACTTC. Encoded protein: CASSYWGGETQYF.

This clonotype came up many times. The CDR3 DNA reads TGTGCCACCAGCAGAGAAGGCCTCTACGAGCAGTACTTC. This encodes CATSREGLYEQYF. The rearrangement joins TRBV15 to TRBJ2-7; D gene uncertain. CDR1 is LNHNV and CDR2 is YYDKDF in the germline V gene (reference sequence). The CDR3 sequence is 13 residues long. V lost 0 bases and J lost 3, with 6 bases in between.

This clonotype was picked up a small number of times. The chain joins TRBV7-2 to TRBJ1-2; D ambiguous. Germline V gives CDR1 SGHTA, CDR2 FQGNSA. The CDR3 is made up of 13 amino acids. Trimming cost V 1 base and J 4 bases, with 7 bases left between them. The CDR3 spells CASSLEASYGYTF. DNA of the CDR3: TGTGCCAGCAGCTTAGAGGCGTCCTATGGCTACACCTTC.

The V and J genes are TRBV7-8 and TRBJ1-5; D not resolved. The germline V gene has CDR1 SGHVS and CDR2 FQNEAQ. Trimming removed 3 bases from V and 0 bases from J, with 9 bases in between. The CDR3 is made up of 15 amino acids. The CDR3 here is CASSLGWNSNQPQHF. CDR3 nucleotide sequence: TGTGCCAGCAGCTTGGGCTGGAATAGCAATCAGCCCCAGCATTTT.

V usage is TRBV5-1 and J usage is TRBJ1-6; no definite D call. The CDR3 has 17 residues. V was cut by 0 bases and J by 0 bases, with 10 bases left in between. CDR1 is SGHRS and CDR2 is YFSETQ in the germline V gene. In nucleotides, the CDR3 is TGCGCCAGCAGCTTGGAGTCCCAGAGCTCCTATAATTCACCCCTCCACTTT. Translating gives CASSLESQSSYNSPLHF.

This clonotype was detected many times. This chain links TRBV6-5 with TRBJ2-7; weak D call: TRBD2 (6 bases). Germline CDR1 and CDR2: MNHEY and SVGAGI. V lost 1 base and J lost 5, with 12 bases in between. CDR3 length: 14 residues. CDR3: CASSYCREIHEQYF. As DNA, the CDR3 is TGTGCCAGCAGTTACTGCCGGGAGATCCACGAGCAGTACTTC.

This clonotype was observed a few times. The CDR3 is CASSQDMTSGGETQYF. The CDR3 bases are TGTGCCAGCAGCCAAGACATGACTAGCGGGGGAGAGACCCAGTACTTC. The genes are TRBV3-1 and TRBJ2-5, with 12 bases aligning to TRBD2. CDR3 size: 16 residues. Unmatched junction bases numbered 3, after V lost 0 bases and J lost 4 bases. Germline CDR1 LGHDT, CDR2 YNNKEL (reference sequence).

A few counts support this clonotype. The V gene is TRBV7-3, the J gene TRBJ2-3; perhaps TRBD1 as D (6 bases). The length of the CDR3 is 15 residues. Trimming took off 1 base at V and 6 bases at J, with 14 bases between the two ends. CDR1 and CDR2 (germline): SGHTA, FQGTGA. This CDR3 reads CASSLKGGDTDTQYF. Here the CDR3 DNA reads TGTGCCAGCAGCTTAAAAGGGGGAGACACTGATACGCAGTATTTT.

In this sample, this clonotype turned up a few times. The rearrangement links TRBV6-2 or TRBV6-3 to TRBJ2-7; possibly TRBD1 or TRBD2 for D (5 bases each). From germline, CDR1 is MNHEY and CDR2 SVGEGT. The CDR3 contains 13 residues. Trimming shortened V by 8 bases and J by 0 bases, and 11 bases separated the two germline ends. As DNA, the CDR3 is TGTGCCAGCGCTTGGGGGAACTCCTACGAGCAGTACTTC. It is translated as CASAWGNSYEQYF.

The J gene is TRBJ1-2, the V gene TRBV29-1, with 8 bases that match TRBD1. Germline lookup yields CDR1 SQVTM and CDR2 ANQGSEA. The CDR3 is 12 residues long. CDR3 loop: CGAWGTGSGYTF. Written as DNA, the CDR3 is TGCGGCGCTTGGGGGACAGGTTCCGGCTACACCTTC.

Of note for this clonotype: A read error may be the cause here, since a much bigger clone is one base away. The chain links TRBV2 to TRBJ2-1; a weak D match, TRBD1 (5 bases). The CDR3 has 16 residues. CDR1 and CDR2 (germline): SNHLY, FYNNEI. Trimming cost V 1 base and J 13 bases, with 23 bases left between them. The CDR3 DNA sequence: TGTGCCAGCAGTGAAGGCCATCTATTGGGGCAAGAGACCCAGTTCTTC. Translating gives CASSEGHLLGQETQFF.

This clonotype was counted at least ten times. The chain has TRBV20-1 and TRBJ1-2; no clear D gene. This CDR3 is 13 amino acids long. The ends were cut back, 5 bases at V and 0 bases at J, with 10 bases in the middle. Germline CDR1 is DFQATT and CDR2 is SNEGSKA (reference sequence). CDR3 in amino acids: CSAGRRANYGYTF. The CDR3 DNA is TGCAGTGCTGGACGGAGAGCTAACTATGGCTACACCTTC.

This clonotype was picked up one time. The V gene is TRBV11-3, the J gene TRBJ2-1, with TRBD2 matching over 8 bases. The junction had 5 bases not matched to a gene; V was cut back by 4 bases and J by 0 bases. Germline V gives CDR1 SGHNT, CDR2 YENEEA. The CDR3 consists of 16 residues. The DNA of the CDR3 is TGTGCCAGCAGCTCCACCGGGACTAGCTCCTACAATGAGCAGTTCTTC. Protein sequence: CASSSTGTSSYNEQFF. Complete variable domain (other parts from reference TRBV11-3 and TRBJ2-1): EAGVVQSPRYKIIEKKQPVAFWCNPISGHNTLYWYLQNLGQGPELLIRYENEEAVDDSQLPKDRFSAERLKGVDSTLKIQPAELGDSAVYLCASSSTGTSSYNEQFFGPGTRLTVL.

Details on this clonotype: This likely comes from a read error, as the CDR3 has no conserved phenylalanine or tryptophan at its end. The V and J genes are TRBV12-3 or TRBV12-4 and TRBJ2-7; 9 positions match TRBD2. The junction had 8 bases not matched to a gene; V was cut back by 5 bases and J by 3 bases. The CDR3 is made up of 15 amino acids. The CDR3 protein is CASSMGSGGYYEQYC. The DNA of the CDR3 is TGTGCCAGCAGTATGGGCAGCGGGGGGTACTACGAGCAGTACTGC.